This passage covers 24 T cell receptor beta chains from one sample sequenced in a study of blood T cell repertoires in COVID-19. This table comes from immunoSEQ multiplex PCR, and its TCRdb copy is limited to in-frame clones, with some not included. The sample contains fewer than 150,000 clones, about 80% of which appear only once. Specimen: peripheral blood. The receptors were gathered from a woman over 75 in a cohort sampled during active or convalescent COVID-19.

The chain combines TRBV18 with TRBJ1-1; D perhaps matches TRBD1 (5 bases). Germline-derived CDR1 and CDR2 are KGHSH and LQKENI. The CDR3 spans 16 residues. Trimming pared 3 bases from V and 5 bases from J, leaving 19 bases between. CDR3 coding DNA: TGTGCCAGCTCACCGCTACCGGTCCAGGGTGAGACTGAAGCTTTCTTT. It yields the protein CASSPLPVQGETEAFF.

The chain links TRBV6-5 to TRBJ1-2; D might be TRBD1 (6 bases). Trimming pared 7 bases from V and 2 bases from J, leaving 17 bases between. Germline CDR1 reads MNHEY; CDR2 reads SVGAGI. This CDR3 has 15 amino acids. The CDR3 DNA reads TGTGCCAGCACCCCCTTTTTTACAGGGAACTATGGCTACACCTTC. Translation: CASTPFFTGNYGYTF.

The chain combines TRBV7-9 with TRBJ1-1, with 11 positions matching TRBD1. V was pared by 8 bases and J by 4 bases, with 9 bases of the junction left unmatched. The germline V gene has CDR1 SEHNR and CDR2 FQNEAQ (reference sequence). The CDR3 extends over 15 amino acids. CDR3 in amino acids: CASLRTGGKSTEAFF. CDR3 bases: TGTGCCAGCTTGAGGACAGGGGGCAAAAGCACTGAAGCTTTCTTT.

The V and J genes are TRBV5-1 and TRBJ2-1, with D hard to call. V dropped 0 bases and J dropped 4 bases, with 8 bases sitting between them. The CDR3 is 14 amino acids. Germline loops: CDR1 SGHRS, CDR2 YFSETQ. DNA of the CDR3: TGCGCCAGCAGCTTGGGAGAACTTTACAATGAGCAGTTCTTC. The encoded protein is CASSLGELYNEQFF.

This chain joins TRBV4-1 and TRBJ1-3; no firm D call. Germline V gene data show CDR1 as MGHRA and CDR2 as YSYEKL. Trimming took off 0 bases at V and 0 bases at J, with 12 bases between the two ends. The CDR3 sequence is 17 residues long. CDR3: CASSQEFPVSSGNTIYF. In nucleotides, the CDR3 is TGCGCCAGCAGCCAAGAATTCCCCGTTTCCTCTGGAAACACCATATATTTT.

The rearrangement joins TRBV3-1 (or the pseudogene TRBV3-2) to TRBJ1-1; perhaps TRBD1 as D (6 bases). Trimming removed 1 base at V and 9 bases at J, with 9 bases between. The CDR3 runs to 12 residues. Germline V gene lookup returns CDR1 LGHDT and CDR2 YNNKEL (reference sequence). CDR3 coding DNA: TGTGCCAGCAGCCAAGGGACAGAGCAAGCTTTCTTT. It translates to CASSQGTEQAFF.

This clone was detected only once. The genes are TRBV3-1 (or the pseudogene TRBV3-2) and TRBJ2-5; the match to TRBD2 covers 15 bases. V gave up 2 bases and J gave up 13 bases; unmatched junction bases: 5. Germline V gene lookup returns CDR1 LGHDT and CDR2 YNNKEL (reference sequence). The CDR3 runs to 14 residues. In DNA, the CDR3 is TGTGCCAGCAGCCAACGGACTAGCGGGGGGGTTCCGTACTTC. This gives the protein CASSQRTSGGVPYF.

A single count supports this clone. The chain combines TRBV19 with TRBJ1-2; TRBD1 aligns across 8 bases. Germline V gene lookup returns CDR1 LNHDA and CDR2 SQIVND (reference sequence). The CDR3 runs 14 residues. Losses at the gene ends were 1 base for V and 7 bases for J; bases not matched to a gene: 5. The CDR3 DNA sequence: TGTGCCAGTAGTATAGCAGGGGGCGCGGGTGGCTACACCTTC. Amino acids: CASSIAGGAGGYTF.

This rearrangement joins TRBV20-1 to TRBJ1-5, with D uncertain. Trimming cost V 3 bases and J 2 bases, with 11 bases left between them. Germline V gives CDR1 DFQATT, CDR2 SNEGSKA (reference sequence). This CDR3 is 14 amino acids long. The CDR3 DNA reads as TGCAGTGCTAGTGGAGGGTTCGGCAATCAGCCCCAGCATTTT. Amino acid sequence: CSASGGFGNQPQHF.

This clone was seen once. This rearrangement joins TRBV7-2 to TRBJ2-1; 7 positions agree with TRBD1. The CDR3 totals 15 residues. Germline V gene sequence: CDR1 SGHTA, CDR2 FQGNSA. The V and J ends lost 3 bases and 7 bases, in that order; junction bases with no gene match: 9. The CDR3 coding sequence is TGTGCCAGCAGCTTCAGGGGGTTTTTTGGGAATGAGCAGTTCTTC. This gives the protein CASSFRGFFGNEQFF.

The chain is built from TRBV19 and TRBJ1-1; no reliable D call. CDR1 and CDR2 from the germline V gene are LNHDA and SQIVND (reference sequence). The CDR3 sequence is 12 residues long. V lost 5 bases and J lost 7, with 11 bases in between. The CDR3 DNA is TGTGCCAGTAGTTATCGCGAGGGTGAAGCTTTCTTT. Amino acids: CASSYREGEAFF. Full variable domain (outside the CDR3, taken from reference TRBV19 and TRBJ1-1): DGGITQSPKYLFRKEGQNVTLSCEQNLNHDAMYWYRQDPGQGLRLIYYSQIVNDFQKGDIAEGYSVSREKKESFPLTVTSAQKNPTAFYLCASSYREGEAFFGQGTRLTVV.

This chain links TRBV6-6 with TRBJ1-1, with 7 bases fitting TRBD1. The V gene's germline CDR1 is MNHNY and CDR2 SVGAGI (reference sequence). V shed 0 bases and J 1 base; nucleotides not matched to a gene: 5. The CDR3 is made up of 16 amino acids. The CDR3 DNA reads as TGTGCCAGCAGTTACTCACAGGGGACGGCGAACACTGAAGCTTTCTTT. Protein product: CASSYSQGTANTEAFF.

The genes are TRBV6-5 and TRBJ2-7; 10 bases match TRBD1. Unmatched junction bases numbered 5, after V lost 6 bases and J lost 0 bases. From germline, CDR1 is MNHEY and CDR2 SVGAGI. The CDR3 has 15 residues. The CDR3 protein is CASSPGQGSSYEQYV. The CDR3 DNA sequence: TGTGCCAGCAGCCCGGGACAGGGGTCCTCCTACGAGCAGTACGTC.

The rearrangement links TRBV6-6 to TRBJ1-5; D call uncertain. Trimming cost V 5 bases and J 0 bases, with 17 bases left between them. The germline gives CDR1 MNHNY, CDR2 SVGAGI (reference sequence). The CDR3 contains 17 residues. CDR3: CASSPRLVERSNQPQHF. The CDR3 coding sequence is TGTGCCAGCAGTCCCCGCCTCGTGGAGCGTAGCAATCAGCCCCAGCATTTT.

This rearrangement joins TRBV4-3 to TRBJ2-4; 8 bases align to TRBD1. Per the germline V gene, CDR1 is LGHNA and CDR2 is YSLEER. J gave up 13 bases and V 1 base, and 12 bases lay outside the gene matches. This CDR3 spans 15 amino acids. The chain's CDR3 is CASSQVGQGAFYQYF. The DNA of the CDR3 is TGCGCCAGCAGCCAAGTCGGGCAGGGGGCTTTTTACCAGTACTTC.

The chain combines TRBV6-2 or TRBV6-3 with TRBJ2-7; weak D call: TRBD2 (5 bases). Germline values: CDR1 MNHEY, CDR2 SVGEGT. V was trimmed by 2 bases and J by 3 bases, leaving 8 bases between them. CDR3 length equals 13 residues. The CDR3 protein is CASSYSGNYEQYV. CDR3 in DNA: TGTGCCAGCAGTTACAGCGGCAACTACGAGCAGTACGTC.

The rearrangement uses TRBV7-9 and TRBJ1-1; D is perhaps TRBD1 (6 bases). Trimming left V 4 bases short and J 0 bases short, with 15 bases between. CDR1 is SEHNR, CDR2 FQNEAQ, per germline (reference sequence). This CDR3 spans 16 amino acids. This chain's CDR3 is CASSSRTAGMNTEAFF. The CDR3 DNA sequence: TGTGCCAGCAGCTCCAGGACAGCGGGGATGAACACTGAAGCTTTCTTT. Full variable domain (remainder filled in from reference TRBV7-9 and TRBJ1-1): DTGVSQNPRHKITKRGQNVTFRCDPISEHNRLYWYRQTLGQGPEFLTYFQNEAQLEKSRLLSDRFSAERPKGSFSTLEIQRTEQGDSAMYLCASSSRTAGMNTEAFFGQGTRLTVV.

The chain is built from TRBV6-5 and TRBJ2-1; 8 bases are a match to TRBD2. The trim removed 6 bases at V and 8 bases at J, leaving 9 bases unmatched. Looked up from germline, CDR1 is MNHEY and CDR2 is SVGAGI. The CDR3 extends over 14 amino acids. Here the CDR3 reads CASRRPGGADEQFF. The DNA for the CDR3 is TGTGCCAGCAGGAGGCCGGGGGGGGCCGATGAGCAGTTCTTC.

This chain joins TRBV5-4 and TRBJ1-6; D gene ambiguous. The CDR3 extends over 14 amino acids. V was shortened by 0 bases and J by 3 bases, with 4 bases between the two germline ends. Germline V gives CDR1 SGHNT, CDR2 YYREEE (reference sequence). The CDR3 sequence is CASSLGLYNSPLHF. The CDR3 region has the DNA TGTGCCAGCAGCTTGGGTCTCTATAATTCACCCCTCCACTTT.

This sequence joins TRBV9 and TRBJ2-3; TRBD2 matches at 11 bases. V trimming: 4 bases; J trimming: 4 bases; junction bases outside the gene matches: 14. The length of the CDR3 is 18 residues. The germline gives CDR1 SGDLS, CDR2 YYNGEE. The CDR3 is CASSPRGGSGGAPDTQYF. The CDR3 nucleotides are TGTGCCAGCAGCCCCCGGGGCGGTAGCGGGGGGGCCCCAGATACGCAGTATTTT.

The V gene is TRBV19, the J gene TRBJ2-1; D might be TRBD2 (6 bases). This CDR3 region has 17 residues. Germline CDR1 and CDR2: LNHDA and SQIVND (reference sequence). Trimming removed 8 bases at V and 5 bases at J, with 25 bases between. CDR3 loop: CASVTTVAADFDNEQFF. The CDR3 coding sequence is TGTGCCAGTGTCACCACTGTAGCGGCGGATTTTGACAATGAGCAGTTCTTC.

A single count supports this clone. The chain joins TRBV19 to TRBJ2-7, with TRBD1 as a possible D gene (6 bases). V was shortened by 0 bases and J by 5 bases, with 11 bases between the two germline ends. CDR1 is LNHDA and CDR2 is SQIVND in the germline V gene (reference sequence). This CDR3 has 14 residues. The DNA of the CDR3 is TGTGCCAGTAGTATAGACGGCAGGGGCGACGAGCAGTACTTC. Amino acid sequence: CASSIDGRGDEQYF.

The sample holds a few counts of this clone. The J gene is TRBJ1-1, the V gene TRBV5-1; 11 bases fit TRBD1. Germline assignment: CDR1 SGHRS and CDR2 YFSETQ. CDR3 size: 14 residues. V was pared by 4 bases and J by 5 bases, with 4 bases of the junction left unmatched. CDR3 sequence: CASSRRDRGTEAFF. CDR3 nucleotide sequence: TGCGCCAGCAGCCGCAGGGACAGGGGGACTGAAGCTTTCTTT.

V gene TRBV19 combines with J gene TRBJ1-2; D unclear. V shed 2 bases and J shed 4 bases, with 5 bases lying between them. This CDR3 is 12 amino acids long. Germline CDR1 LNHDA, CDR2 SQIVND (reference sequence). The CDR3 DNA reads TGTGCCAGTAGTATACGGTCCTATGGCTACACCTTC. It yields the protein CASSIRSYGYTF.